This passage covers 27 T cell receptor beta chains from one sample sequenced in a study of cytomegalovirus exposure and HLA in healthy donors. Primers for the PCR totalled 60 Vbeta and 13 Jbeta. TCRdb's table, derived via immunoSEQ multiplex PCR, lists solely in-frame clones and lacks some. The sample includes tens of thousands of clones, over 70% of them seen just once. The sequencing sample was made of PBMCs. All receptors come from a man aged 60 to 75 in good health and CMV-seropositive.

CDR3 in DNA: TGTGCCAGCAGCTTGGCTCCCGGGACTAGCGGGGTTCGCACAGATACGCAGTATTTT. It encodes CASSLAPGTSGVRTDTQYF. The rearrangement links TRBV7-6 to TRBJ2-3, with 13 bases that match TRBD2. Trimming cost V 3 bases and J 1 base; bases outside gene matches: 10. Per the germline V gene, CDR1 is SGHVS and CDR2 is FNYEAQ. The CDR3 totals 19 residues.

The chain links TRBV11-2 to TRBJ2-7, with TRBD1 matching over 7 bases. With 5 bases clipped from V and 2 bases from J, the junction kept 3 bases outside the gene matches. Per germline, CDR1 SGHAT and CDR2 FQNNGV. The length of the CDR3 is 13 residues. CDR3 amino acids: CASSTGQTYEQYF. Here the CDR3 DNA reads TGTGCCAGCAGCACGGGACAGACCTACGAGCAGTACTTC. The whole variable domain, remainder taken from reference TRBV11-2 and TRBJ2-7, is EAGVAQSPRYKIIEKRQSVAFWCNPISGHATLYWYQQILGQGPKLLIQFQNNGVVDDSQLPKDRFSAERLKGVDSTLKIQPAKLEDSAVYLCASSTGQTYEQYFGPGTRLTVT.

This chain joins TRBV6-1 and TRBJ2-5; TRBD1 is a possible D gene (6 bases). The DNA end is a closer match to TRBJ2-7, so the J assignment may be wrong. There are 15 residues in the CDR3. Per the germline V gene, CDR1 is MNHNS and CDR2 is SASEGT. This CDR3 is CASSETGTKSYEQYF. The CDR3 DNA is TGTGCCAGCAGTGAAACCGGGACAAAATCCTACGAGCAGTACTTC.

This clone is a singleton in its sample. Other DNA sequences in this specimen translate into the identical CDR3. The chain carries TRBV6-5 and TRBJ2-1; 12 bases agree with TRBD2. This CDR3 spans 16 amino acids. Per germline, CDR1 MNHEY and CDR2 SVGAGI. V trimming: 0 bases; J trimming: 9 bases; junction bases outside the gene matches: 6. In DNA, the CDR3 is TGTGCCAGCAGTTACTCGAGACTAGCGGGGGAGGGTGAGCAGTTCTTC. This sequence encodes CASSYSRLAGEGEQFF.

J is TRBJ1-4 and V is TRBV5-1, with 8 bases that match TRBD1. The CDR3 has 14 amino acids. The J segment lost 4 bases and the V segment lost 3 bases, leaving 2 bases of the junction unmatched. The germline gives CDR1 SGHRS, CDR2 YFSETQ. The CDR3 DNA is TGCGCCAGCAGCTCAGGGGGCAGTAATGAAAAACTGTTTTTT. Its protein is CASSSGGSNEKLFF.

The chain recombines TRBV5-1 with TRBJ2-7; perhaps TRBD1 as D (5 bases). Trimming cost V 5 bases and J 5 bases, with 17 bases left between them. In germline, CDR1 is SGHRS, CDR2 YFSETQ. The CDR3 spans 14 residues. CDR3 DNA: TGCGCCAGCAGAACGAACGCAGGACATCACGAGCAGTACTTC. Translating it yields CASRTNAGHHEQYF.

This chain connects TRBV6-1 to TRBJ2-7; no reliable D call. From germline, CDR1 is MNHNS and CDR2 SASEGT. The CDR3 length is 12 residues. V dropped 6 bases and J dropped 7 bases, with 13 bases sitting between them. CDR3 DNA sequence: TGTGCCAGCAGCATGGATCGGAGAGAGCAGTACTTC. Translating it yields CASSMDRREQYF.

This clone has just one count. The chain employs TRBV5-4 and TRBJ2-3; 10 bases line up with TRBD1. The germline V gene encodes CDR1 SGHNT and CDR2 YYREEE (reference sequence). The CDR3 consists of 15 residues. With 3 bases clipped from V and 4 bases from J, the junction kept 5 bases outside the gene matches. The CDR3 DNA is TGTGCCAGCAGCTCAATCGGGACAGGGGCAGATACGCAGTATTTT. Translated: CASSSIGTGADTQYF. Full variable domain (outside the CDR3, taken from reference TRBV5-4 and TRBJ2-3): ETGVTQSPTHLIKTRGQQVTLRCSSQSGHNTVSWYQQALGQGPQFIFQYYREEENGRGNFPPRFSGLQFPNYSSELNVNALELDDSALYLCASSSIGTGADTQYFGPGTRLTVL.

This clone showed up just a few times. The same CDR3 can be traced to other DNA sequences in this sample. The chain couples TRBV27 to TRBJ2-5, with 8 bases identical to TRBD1. Germline V CDR1 and CDR2: MNHEY, SMNVEV (reference sequence). V trimming: 6 bases; J trimming: 10 bases; junction bases outside the gene matches: 10. The CDR3 has 13 residues. CDR3 protein: CASRPTGGRIQYF. CDR3 sequence (DNA): TGTGCCAGCAGACCTACAGGGGGTAGAATCCAGTACTTC.

This clone was seen a handful of times. The chain couples TRBV19 to TRBJ1-1; the D gene is possibly TRBD1 (5 bases). V lost 3 bases and J 1 base, leaving 15 bases between the germline ends. The CDR3 is 16 amino acids. Germline assignment: CDR1 LNHDA and CDR2 SQIVND (reference sequence). In DNA form, the CDR3 reads TGTGCCAGTAGTATTGGCAGGGCCTCTGGGAACACTGAAGCTTTCTTT. Translation gives CASSIGRASGNTEAFF.

A word on this clone: Mismatch with germline at one junction end may stem from a read error. The chain is built from TRBV5-1 and TRBJ2-1; 8 positions agree with TRBD2. From germline, CDR1 is SGHRS and CDR2 YFSETQ. CDR3 length equals 11 residues. As DNA, the CDR3 is TGCGCCAGCAGCGTGGGACTAGAACTAATCTTC. Translated, it gives CASSVGLELIF. Full variable domain (remainder filled in from reference TRBV5-1 and TRBJ2-1): KAGVTQTPRYLIKTRGQQVTLSCSPISGHRSVSWYQQTPGQGLQFLFEYFSETQRNKGNFPGRFSGRQFSNSRSEMNVSTLELGDSALYLCASSVGLELIFGPGTRLTVL.

The rearrangement uses TRBV5-1 and TRBJ1-2, with D maybe TRBD1 (6 bases). The CDR3 totals 14 residues. Per germline, CDR1 SGHRS and CDR2 YFSETQ. The germline V and J ends were trimmed by 4 bases and 4 bases, with 14 bases remaining between them. DNA for the CDR3: TGCGCCAGCAGCCAGGGAGGGGGGATCTATGGCTACACCTTC. Encoded protein: CASSQGGGIYGYTF.

The rearrangement uses TRBV7-9 and TRBJ1-2; D might be TRBD1 (5 bases). Germline V lookup: CDR1 SEHNR, CDR2 FQNEAQ (reference sequence). CDR3 length: 17 residues. V was shortened by 3 bases and J by 1 base, with 18 bases between the two germline ends. DNA for the CDR3: TGTGCCAGCAGCTTGCAACACCGCGGGGGTCGTAACTATGGCTACACCTTC. Translating it yields CASSLQHRGGRNYGYTF.

This clone was seen only a few times. This chain joins TRBV18 and TRBJ1-1; D gene ambiguous. Germline CDR1 reads KGHSH; CDR2 reads LQKENI. CDR3 length: 13 amino acids. The V end lost 4 bases, the J end lost 3 bases, and 9 bases lay between the germline ends. CDR3 sequence: CASSRQEDTEAFF. CDR3 DNA sequence: TGTGCCAGCTCACGCCAGGAGGACACTGAAGCTTTCTTT.

The gene calls are TRBV6-5 and TRBJ1-4; no definite D call. The germline V and J ends were trimmed by 4 bases and 8 bases, with 20 bases remaining between them. In germline, CDR1 is MNHEY, CDR2 SVGAGI. The CDR3 has 16 residues. CDR3 bases: TGTGCCAGCAGTTCCTCGCTCACCCCGGCGGAAGAAAAACTGTTTTTT. Its protein is CASSSSLTPAEEKLFF.

The V call is TRBV6-1, the J call TRBJ1-2; TRBD1 agrees at 7 bases. The CDR3 loop spans 14 amino acids. Unmatched junction bases numbered 8, after V lost 7 bases and J lost 3 bases. Germline V gene data show CDR1 as MNHNS and CDR2 as SASEGT. The CDR3: CASTLTGRDYGYTF. In DNA form, the CDR3 reads TGTGCCAGCACACTGACAGGGAGAGACTATGGCTACACCTTC.

The CDR3 is CASSESVTAEQFF. CDR3 DNA sequence: TGCGCCAGCAGTGAGTCGGTGACAGCGGAGCAGTTCTTC. The chain has TRBV10-1 and TRBJ2-1, with D maybe TRBD1 (5 bases). Germline V gene data show CDR1 as WNHNN and CDR2 as SYGVQD (reference sequence). Between the trimmed V and J ends, which lost 0 bases and 10 bases, there was a span of 10 bases. This CDR3 is 13 amino acids long.

V and J are TRBV6-1 and TRBJ2-7; 7 positions agree with TRBD2. CDR3 size: 13 residues. Looked up from germline, CDR1 is MNHNS and CDR2 is SASEGT. With 6 bases clipped from V and 3 bases from J, the junction kept 5 bases outside the gene matches. CDR3 sequence reads: CASSLRENYEQYF. For the CDR3, the DNA is TGTGCCAGCAGCCTGCGGGAGAACTACGAGCAGTACTTC.

The chain uses TRBV27 and TRBJ2-1; D unclear. CDR1 is MNHEY, CDR2 SMNVEV, per germline (reference sequence). V lost 8 bases, J lost 4 bases, and 9 bases lay in between. CDR3 size: 12 residues. CDR3 DNA: TGTGCCAGCTTCTCACATTACAATGAGCAGTTCTTC. Protein: CASFSHYNEQFF.

The V gene is TRBV29-1, the J gene TRBJ2-1; D possibly corresponds to TRBD2 (6 bases). The V end lost 6 bases, the J end lost 7 bases, and 13 bases lay between the germline ends. CDR1 and CDR2 from the germline V gene are SQVTM and ANQGSEA. The CDR3 spans 12 residues. The CDR3 loop is CSVSTGGNEQFF. The CDR3 DNA is TGCAGCGTCTCGACCGGAGGGAATGAGCAGTTCTTC.

The gene calls are TRBV7-9 and TRBJ1-1; 7 nucleotides line up with TRBD1. The CDR3 extends over 13 amino acids. Per the germline V gene, CDR1 is SEHNR and CDR2 is FQNEAQ (reference sequence). The V segment lost 5 bases and the J segment 3 bases; nucleotides outside the gene matches: 3. CDR3 in amino acids: CASSRGQHTEAFF. In DNA, the CDR3 is TGTGCCAGCAGCCGGGGACAGCACACTGAAGCTTTCTTT.

The genes are TRBV7-8 and TRBJ2-1; TRBD1 agrees at 10 bases. Germline-derived CDR1 and CDR2 are SGHVS and FQNEAQ. This CDR3 has 15 amino acids. J was trimmed by 7 bases and V by 4 bases; bases with no gene match: 7. CDR3 nucleotides: TGTGCCAGCAGCTCCGACAGGGGGCGCTTAAATGAGCAGTTCTTC. Amino acid sequence: CASSSDRGRLNEQFF.

This clone was seen once. V is TRBV5-8 and J is TRBJ2-1; tentatively, D is TRBD1 (6 bases). V gave up 1 base and J gave up 2 bases, with 13 bases separating them. The CDR3 is 16 amino acids. Germline CDR1 reads SGHTS; CDR2 reads YDEGEE. The CDR3 loop reads CASSLYRDLTYNEQFF. The CDR3 bases are TGTGCCAGCAGCTTGTACAGGGACCTTACCTACAATGAGCAGTTCTTC.

This clone was seen a handful of times. This chain joins TRBV19 and TRBJ1-1; D is unresolved. Per germline, CDR1 LNHDA and CDR2 SQIVND (reference sequence). V lost 2 bases and J 0 bases, leaving 10 bases between the germline ends. There are 15 residues in the CDR3. The CDR3 sequence: CASSITDSLNTEAFF. CDR3 DNA sequence: TGTGCCAGTAGTATAACCGACTCCTTGAACACTGAAGCTTTCTTT.

This clone is a singleton in its sample. The V and J genes are TRBV5-4 and TRBJ2-7; 8 nucleotides agree with TRBD2. V was clipped by 1 base and J by 6 bases; unmatched bases: 6. Germline CDR1 and CDR2: SGHNT and YYREEE (reference sequence). There are 14 residues in the CDR3. Written as DNA, the CDR3 is TGTGCCAGCAGCTTGAGCCTAGCGGGTCCCGAGCAGTACTTC. This sequence encodes CASSLSLAGPEQYF.

The chain recombines TRBV19 with TRBJ1-1; TRBD1 is a possible D gene (6 bases). CDR1 and CDR2 from the germline V gene are LNHDA and SQIVND (reference sequence). Deletions cut 5 bases from V and 11 bases from J, with 15 bases between. The CDR3 is made up of 12 amino acids. CDR3 nucleotides: TGTGCCAGTAGTGGACGAGGGGGGGAGGCTTTCTTT. This encodes CASSGRGGEAFF.

The chain employs TRBV21-1 and TRBJ2-1; TRBD1 is the table's D call, not checked against the DNA. TRBV21-1 is a pseudogene locus. The CDR3 is 16 amino acids. This CDR3 reads CASSKGGDRGANEQFF. In nucleotides, the CDR3 is TGTGCCAGCAGCAAGGGCGGGGACAGGGGGGCCAATGAGCAGTTCTTC.